The 2 T cell receptor beta chains below come from one sample, sequenced in a study of T-cell reconstitution after alpha-beta-depleted transplantation in children. Preparation of the TCRbeta library involved a method that used unique molecular identifiers. TCRdb re-called the PCR reads through MiXCR, storing one row per CDR3 protein. The sample consists of just under 350,000 distinct CDR3 sequences, 15% to 20% of them appearing once. Sequences were derived from PBMCs, mostly from graft donor cells, sampled 360 days after TCRalphabeta/CD19-depleted stem cell transplant. The receptor set was obtained from a male patient aged 2 to 9 who had a stem cell transplant for acute lymphoblastic leukemia, so the T cells may come from the graft donor.

This clonotype was found a few times. V gene TRBV2 combines with J gene TRBJ2-4; D is unclear. Trimming took 7 bases from V and 2 from J, leaving 12 bases between them. This CDR3 spans 14 amino acids. Germline CDR1 SNHLY, CDR2 FYNNEI. The CDR3 DNA follows: TGTGCCAGCAAGTCGTGGCTCACCAAAAACATTCAGTACTTC. Its translation: CASKSWLTKNIQYF.

This clonotype was counted a few times. One end of the junction varies from germline; a read error may be responsible. The chain links TRBV7-7 to TRBJ2-7; 7 bases align to TRBD1. The length of the CDR3 is 13 residues. Germline CDR1 and CDR2: SSHAT and FNYEAQ (reference sequence). The CDR3 DNA reads as TGTGCTAGCAGCTTAGCGCAGGGGGACGAGCAGTACTTC. Its protein product is CASSLAQGDEQYF. Drawing the rest from reference TRBV7-7 and TRBJ2-7, the complete variable domain is GAGVSQSPRYKVTKRGQDVTLRCDPISSHATLYWYQQALGQGPEFLTYFNYEAQPDKSGLPSDRFSAERPEGSISTLTIQRTEQRDSAMYRCASSLAQGDEQYFGPGTRLTVT.